These 24 T cell receptor beta chains were sequenced from one sample in a study of blood T cell repertoires in COVID-19. The table came from immunoSEQ multiplex PCR; TCRdb's copy has only in-frame clones and leaves some out. The repertoire includes approximately 180,000 clones, 80% to 90% of them detected once, and 2.5% to 3.5% sits in the top ten. Sequenced: peripheral blood. The receptors were sampled from a man aged 60-69 years with acute or convalescent COVID-19.

This chain joins TRBV2 and TRBJ2-2; 11 positions match TRBD2. V lost 1 base to trimming and J lost 7 bases; unmatched junction nucleotides: 8. The CDR3 length is 17 residues. CDR1 SNHLY and CDR2 FYNNEI come from the germline V gene. As DNA, the CDR3 is TGTGCCAGCAGTGAAGTACTAGCGGGAGCTTTAGGCGGGGAGCTGTTTTTT. Protein sequence: CASSEVLAGALGGELFF.

This chain connects TRBV29-1 to TRBJ1-1; 9 nucleotides agree with TRBD1. Germline CDR1 and CDR2: SQVTM and ANQGSEA. This CDR3 region has 13 residues. V lost 6 bases, J lost 4 bases, and 6 bases stayed unmatched. The CDR3 nucleotides read TGCAGCGTCCCGGGACAGGGAAGCACTGAAGCTTTCTTT. Translating it yields CSVPGQGSTEAFF.

The count of this clone is one. This chain connects TRBV15 to TRBJ2-4, with 8 positions matching TRBD1. Per the germline V gene, CDR1 is LNHNV and CDR2 is YYDKDF (reference sequence). The CDR3 runs to 18 residues. V was pared by 1 base and J by 0 bases, with 8 bases of the junction left unmatched. The CDR3 loop reads CATSRAGQGPIAKNIQYF. The CDR3 region has the DNA TGTGCCACCAGCAGAGCCGGACAGGGACCTATAGCCAAAAACATTCAGTACTTC. Drawing the rest from reference TRBV15 and TRBJ2-4, the complete variable domain is DAMVIQNPRYQVTQFGKPVTLSCSQTLNHNVMYWYQQKSSQAPKLLFHYYDKDFNNEADTPDNFQSRRPNTSFCFLDIRSPGLGDTAMYLCATSRAGQGPIAKNIQYFGAGTRLSVL.

The chain combines TRBV28 with TRBJ1-2; TRBD1 agrees at 8 bases. Per the germline V gene, CDR1 is MDHEN and CDR2 is SYDVKM. Trimming removed 5 bases from V and 6 bases from J; junction bases left unmatched: 5. The CDR3 is 13 amino acids. The CDR3 spells CASSPRQGHGYTF. The CDR3 DNA is TGTGCCAGCAGTCCCCGACAGGGGCATGGCTACACCTTC.

The chain employs TRBV4-2 and TRBJ2-3, with D possibly matching TRBD2 (5 bases). The CDR3 has 15 residues. The germline CDR1 and CDR2 sequences are LGHNA and YNFKEQ. The V and J ends lost 4 bases and 0 bases respectively, with 11 bases between them. CDR3 region: CASSRTVTSTDTQYF. The CDR3 nucleotides read TGTGCCAGCAGCCGGACTGTTACTAGCACAGATACGCAGTATTTT.

The V and J genes are TRBV11-2 and TRBJ2-1, with 7 nucleotides matching TRBD1. This CDR3 is 13 amino acids long. CDR1 and CDR2 from the germline V gene are SGHAT and FQNNGV. J gave up 6 bases and V 5 bases, and 4 bases lay outside the gene matches. The CDR3: CASSADRANEQFF. CDR3 coding DNA: TGTGCCAGCAGCGCAGACAGGGCCAATGAGCAGTTCTTC.

The chain carries TRBV28 and TRBJ1-4; a possible D gene is TRBD1 (5 bases). CDR1 is MDHEN, CDR2 SYDVKM, per germline. The CDR3 covers 16 residues. The V and J ends lost 5 bases and 0 bases respectively, with 13 bases between them. The CDR3 region has the DNA TGTGCCAGCAGTAGGGCGGGGACTGCAACTAATGAAAAACTGTTTTTT. Its protein is CASSRAGTATNEKLFF. The full variable domain, with the rest looked up from reference TRBV28 and TRBJ1-4, is DVKVTQSSRYLVKRTGEKVFLECVQDMDHENMFWYRQDPGLGLRLIYFSYDVKMKEKGDIPEGYSVSREKKERFSLILESASTNQTSMYLCASSRAGTATNEKLFFGSGTQLSVL.

V usage is TRBV28 and J usage is TRBJ2-7; 9 nucleotides match TRBD1. The CDR3 runs 14 residues. V gave up 5 bases and J gave up 3 bases; unmatched junction bases: 5. Germline assignment: CDR1 MDHEN and CDR2 SYDVKM. CDR3 sequence (DNA): TGTGCCAGCAGTCCGACGGGACAGGGCTACGAGCAGTACTTC. It is translated as CASSPTGQGYEQYF.

This sequence joins TRBV10-3 and TRBJ2-1; the match to TRBD2 covers 7 bases. The CDR3 covers 15 residues. CDR1 and CDR2 (germline): ENHRY, SYGVKD. J lost 7 bases, V lost 0 bases, and 6 bases had no gene match. CDR3 DNA sequence: TGTGCCATCAGTGAGTCGTCTAGCGGCCAAAATGAGCAGTTCTTC. Translating gives CAISESSSGQNEQFF.

The chain recombines TRBV3-1 (or the pseudogene TRBV3-2) with TRBJ2-3; TRBD2 might be the D (6 bases). Germline loops: CDR1 LGHDT, CDR2 YNNKEL (reference sequence). This CDR3 contains 18 residues. With 3 bases removed from V and 1 base from J, the gap between germline ends came to 20 bases. The CDR3 DNA follows: TGTGCCAGCAGCCACCGGACGACCCGGGAGTGGCGCACAGATACGCAGTATTTT. This codes for CASSHRTTREWRTDTQYF.

The genes are TRBV11-2 and TRBJ1-6; 9 bases map to TRBD1. The germline CDR1 and CDR2 sequences are SGHAT and FQNNGV. The J segment lost 6 bases and the V segment lost 2 bases, leaving 5 bases of the junction unmatched. CDR3 length: 16 residues. The DNA for the CDR3 is TGTGCCAGCAGCTTACAACCGGGACAGGGTAATTCACCCCTCCACTTT. This sequence encodes CASSLQPGQGNSPLHF.

This clone came up once. This sequence joins TRBV4-3 and TRBJ2-5, with D unclear. This CDR3 contains 15 residues. The V and J ends lost 0 bases and 5 bases respectively, with 13 bases between them. CDR1 and CDR2 (germline): LGHNA, YSLEER. CDR3 loop: CASSQEGFGSETQYF. CDR3 DNA sequence: TGCGCCAGCAGCCAAGAAGGTTTCGGGTCGGAGACCCAGTACTTC.

The CDR3 DNA is TGTGCCAGCAGCCAAGATTGCCCCTTAGAGCTCCACGAGCAGTACTTC. Translated: CASSQDCPLELHEQYF. The chain joins TRBV3-1 (or the pseudogene TRBV3-2) to TRBJ2-7; D is uncertain. Germline lookup yields CDR1 LGHDT and CDR2 YNNKEL (reference sequence). Trimming took off 0 bases at V and 5 bases at J, with 17 bases between the two ends. This CDR3 region has 16 residues.

This rearrangement joins TRBV28 to TRBJ2-7; the D is unclear. The V and J ends lost 5 bases and 4 bases respectively, with 9 bases between them. This CDR3 has 12 amino acids. The germline V gene has CDR1 MDHEN and CDR2 SYDVKM. The CDR3 region has the DNA TGTGCCAGCAGTATCGCCGGTTACGAGCAGTACTTC. Translation gives CASSIAGYEQYF. Variable domain in full (rest from reference TRBV28 and TRBJ2-7): DVKVTQSSRYLVKRTGEKVFLECVQDMDHENMFWYRQDPGLGLRLIYFSYDVKMKEKGDIPEGYSVSREKKERFSLILESASTNQTSMYLCASSIAGYEQYFGPGTRLTVT.

The J gene is TRBJ2-4, the V gene TRBV11-2, with 8 bases fitting TRBD2. The CDR3 runs 16 residues. CDR1 and CDR2 (germline): SGHAT, FQNNGV. The J segment lost 7 bases and the V segment lost 1 base, leaving 9 bases of the junction unmatched. The CDR3: CASSLGGEREWNIQYF. The CDR3 DNA is TGTGCCAGCAGCTTAGGCGGTGAGCGGGAGTGGAACATTCAGTACTTC.

The chain joins TRBV11-3 to TRBJ1-2; D gene ambiguous. The germline V gene encodes CDR1 SGHNT and CDR2 YENEEA. There are 12 residues in the CDR3. Trimming cost V 5 bases and J 8 bases, with 12 bases left between them. CDR3 sequence reads: CASSLGGEGYTF. In DNA, the CDR3 is TGTGCCAGCAGCCTAGGAGGAGAGGGCTACACCTTC. The entire variable domain, with the rest obtained from reference TRBV11-3 and TRBJ1-2, is as follows: EAGVVQSPRYKIIEKKQPVAFWCNPISGHNTLYWYLQNLGQGPELLIRYENEEAVDDSQLPKDRFSAERLKGVDSTLKIQPAELGDSAVYLCASSLGGEGYTFGSGTRLTVV.

The V and J genes are TRBV27 and TRBJ2-7, with 8 bases aligning to TRBD1. Per germline, CDR1 MNHEY and CDR2 SMNVEV (reference sequence). V shed 4 bases and J 2 bases; nucleotides not matched to a gene: 7. CDR3 size: 15 residues. CDR3 sequence (DNA): TGTGCCAGCAGTTCCCGGACAGGGATAACCTACGAGCAGTACTTC. Protein product: CASSSRTGITYEQYF.

The chain couples TRBV20-1 to TRBJ1-4, with 9 positions matching TRBD1. Germline trimming cut 3 bases from V and 5 bases from J; bases unmatched to any gene: 7. CDR1 and CDR2 (germline): DFQATT, SNEGSKA (reference sequence). This CDR3 region has 15 residues. The CDR3 loop reads CSASNRGQGNEKLFF. In DNA, the CDR3 is TGCAGTGCTAGTAATAGGGGACAGGGCAATGAAAAACTGTTTTTT.

This clone appeared a few times. The chain recombines TRBV3-1 (or the pseudogene TRBV3-2) with TRBJ1-1; a weak D match, TRBD1 (5 bases). This CDR3 has 14 residues. Trimming removed 2 bases from V and 1 base from J, with 8 bases in between. The germline V gene encodes CDR1 LGHDT and CDR2 YNNKEL (reference sequence). The DNA for the CDR3 is TGTGCCAGCAGCCAAAGGACACAGAACACTGAAGCTTTCTTT. Residues: CASSQRTQNTEAFF.

The count of this clone is one. Other DNA sequences in this sample translate to the same CDR3. The chain couples TRBV28 to TRBJ2-5; 7 bases map to TRBD1. Germline loops: CDR1 MDHEN, CDR2 SYDVKM. The CDR3 length is 14 residues. J was trimmed by 1 base and V by 5 bases; bases with no gene match: 4. CDR3: CASSRGQTQETQYF. CDR3 nucleotide sequence: TGTGCCAGCAGTAGGGGACAGACCCAAGAGACCCAGTACTTC.

The chain employs TRBV20-1 and TRBJ2-5, with 10 bases matching TRBD2. CDR1 is DFQATT and CDR2 is SNEGSKA in the germline V gene (reference sequence). The CDR3 contains 15 residues. The J segment lost 7 bases and the V segment lost 3 bases, leaving 11 bases of the junction unmatched. Here the CDR3 reads CSASKLSSGSATQYF. The CDR3 bases are TGCAGTGCTAGTAAATTGTCTAGCGGGAGCGCGACCCAGTACTTC.

The V gene is TRBV5-1, the J gene TRBJ1-5, with D maybe TRBD1 (6 bases). The CDR3 runs 18 residues. Germline CDR1 and CDR2: SGHRS and YFSETQ. V dropped 0 bases and J dropped 0 bases, with 16 bases sitting between them. CDR3 loop: CASSLGNLGHPSNQPQHF. CDR3 DNA: TGCGCCAGCAGCTTGGGTAATTTGGGACATCCTAGCAATCAGCCCCAGCATTTT.

The chain has TRBV28 and TRBJ2-7; 11 bases agree with TRBD2. The CDR3 runs 13 residues. Trimming removed 7 bases from V and 5 bases from J; junction bases left unmatched: 4. The germline CDR1 and CDR2 sequences are MDHEN and SYDVKM. The DNA for the CDR3 is TGTGCCAGCACCGAACTAGCGGGAGACGAGCAGTACTTC. Translation gives CASTELAGDEQYF.

J is TRBJ1-6 and V is TRBV18, with D perhaps TRBD1 (5 bases). The germline V gene encodes CDR1 KGHSH and CDR2 LQKENI. The V end was cut by 1 base, the J end by 5 bases, with 12 bases between. The CDR3 consists of 16 residues. In DNA, the CDR3 is TGTGCCAGCTCACCACATAGGCAGGGCCATAATTCACCCCTCCACTTT. This gives the protein CASSPHRQGHNSPLHF.